A single sample is the source of the 5 T cell receptor beta chains below, sequenced in a study of OX40 agonist ivuxolimab in advanced cancers. This table comes from immunoSEQ multiplex PCR, and its TCRdb copy is limited to in-frame clones, with some not included. The profile shows 45,000 to 50,000 clones, roughly 90% of them singletons. Sequencing used CD4+ or CD8+ T cells sorted from blood, obtained in a trial of the OX40 agonist ivuxolimab. The receptors were gathered from an adult with an advanced solid tumor such as melanoma, head and neck, liver or kidney cancer.

The chain uses TRBV27 and TRBJ1-6; D unresolved. Germline loops: CDR1 MNHEY, CDR2 SMNVEV (reference sequence). The CDR3 loop spans 13 amino acids. V lost 4 bases, J lost 9 bases, and 10 bases lay in between. The CDR3 protein is CASSSYTSSPLHF. The CDR3 DNA sequence: TGTGCCAGCAGTTCTTATACGTCTTCACCCCTCCACTTT.

This clone was counted once. The J gene is TRBJ1-4, the V gene TRBV6-5; D is uncertain. Trimming left V 3 bases short and J 5 bases short, with 7 bases between. This CDR3 contains 13 residues. Per germline, CDR1 MNHEY and CDR2 SVGAGI. The CDR3 region is CASSYGGNEKLFF. CDR3 bases: TGTGCCAGCAGTTATGGAGGCAATGAAAAACTGTTTTTT.

This chain links TRBV19 with TRBJ1-5, with D possibly matching TRBD1 (5 bases). CDR1 and CDR2 (germline): LNHDA, SQIVND (reference sequence). The CDR3 is made up of 13 amino acids. The V and J ends lost 10 bases and 9 bases respectively, with 19 bases between them. The CDR3 spells CATWGNGLWPQHF. DNA for the CDR3: TGTGCCACCTGGGGGAATGGACTGTGGCCCCAGCATTTT.

V is TRBV29-1 and J is TRBJ1-1; no definite D call. Trimming cost V 7 bases and J 0 bases, with 6 bases left between them. The CDR3 length is 11 residues. Germline lookup yields CDR1 SQVTM and CDR2 ANQGSEA. The CDR3 sequence is CSAAVNTEAFF. The CDR3 DNA sequence: TGCAGCGCCGCAGTGAACACTGAAGCTTTCTTT.

This chain connects TRBV7-2 to TRBJ1-4, with D tentatively TRBD1 (6 bases). The CDR3 spans 15 residues. Germline-derived CDR1 and CDR2 are SGHTA and FQGNSA. Trimming cost V 2 bases and J 8 bases, with 15 bases left between them. CDR3 loop: CASSLNARGEEKLFF. The CDR3 bases are TGTGCCAGCAGCTTAAACGCCAGGGGAGAAGAAAAACTGTTTTTT.